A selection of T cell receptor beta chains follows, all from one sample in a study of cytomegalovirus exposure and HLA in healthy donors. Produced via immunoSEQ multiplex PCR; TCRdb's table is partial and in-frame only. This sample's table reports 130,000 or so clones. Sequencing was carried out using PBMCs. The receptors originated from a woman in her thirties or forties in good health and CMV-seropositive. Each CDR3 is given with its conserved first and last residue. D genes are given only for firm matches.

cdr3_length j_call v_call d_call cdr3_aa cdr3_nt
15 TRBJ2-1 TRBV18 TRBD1 CASSLARGSYNEQFF TGTGCCAGCTCACTAGCCAGGGGGTCCTACAATGAGCAGTTCTTC
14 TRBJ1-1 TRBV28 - CASSRTGASFRAFF TGTGCCAGCAGTCGAACCGGAGCGAGTTTTAGAGCTTTCTTT
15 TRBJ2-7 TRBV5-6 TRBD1 CASSLILQGTYEQYF TGTGCCAGCAGCTTGATTTTACAGGGGACCTACGAGCAGTACTTC
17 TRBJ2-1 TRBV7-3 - CASSLLGDTFQSYGQFF TGTGCCAGCAGCTTATTAGGGGACACCTTCCAATCCTATGGGCAGTTCTTC
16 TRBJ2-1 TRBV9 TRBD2 CASSVGLAGNYNEQFF TGTGCCAGCAGCGTAGGACTAGCGGGTAACTACAATGAGCAGTTCTTC
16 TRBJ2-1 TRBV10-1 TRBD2 CASSDNLAGPYNEQFF TGCGCCAGCAGTGACAATCTAGCGGGACCCTACAATGAGCAGTTCTTC
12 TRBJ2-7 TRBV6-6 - CASAFIWGEQYF TGTGCCAGCGCTTTTATATGGGGCGAGCAGTACTTC
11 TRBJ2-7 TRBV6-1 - CATLDTHEQYF TGTGCCACCTTGGACACCCACGAGCAGTACTTC
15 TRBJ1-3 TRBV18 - CASSPPAGGGNTIYF TGTGCCAGCTCACCACCGGCAGGTGGCGGAAACACCATATATTTT
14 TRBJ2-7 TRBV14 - CASSQVGYGNEQYF TGTGCCAGCAGCCAAGTCGGTTACGGGAACGAGCAGTACTTC
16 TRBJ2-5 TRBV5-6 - CASSSVHFGHRETQYF TGTGCCAGCAGCTCGGTCCACTTTGGACACCGGGAGACCCAGTACTTC
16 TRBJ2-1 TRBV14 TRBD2 CASSRVGLAGYNEQFF TGTGCCAGCAGCCGTGTCGGACTAGCGGGTTACAATGAGCAGTTCTTC
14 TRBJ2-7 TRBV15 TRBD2 CATSTYREGPEQYF TGTGCCACCAGCACCTACCGGGAGGGACCCGAGCAGTACTTC
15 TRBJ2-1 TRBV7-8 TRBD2 CASSLEVAGKNEQFF TGTGCCAGCAGCTTAGAGGTAGCGGGAAAGAATGAGCAGTTCTTC
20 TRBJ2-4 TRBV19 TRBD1 CASSESGRGRTLLAKNIQYF TGTGCCAGTAGTGAGTCCGGAAGGGGGCGAACCCTACTAGCCAAAAACATTCAGTACTTC
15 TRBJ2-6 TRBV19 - CASSIQGSGANVLTF TGTGCCAGTAGTATCCAGGGAAGTGGGGCCAACGTCCTGACTTTC
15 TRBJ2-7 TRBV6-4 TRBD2 CASSRGTSVSYEQYF TGTGCCAGCAGCAGGGGGACTAGCGTCTCCTACGAGCAGTACTTC
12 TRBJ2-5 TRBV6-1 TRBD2 CATPAGGETQYF TGTGCCACTCCGGCGGGAGGAGAGACCCAGTACTTC
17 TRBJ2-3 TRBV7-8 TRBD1 CASSQSRTGVFIGTQYF TGTGCCAGCAGCCAAAGCCGGACAGGGGTATTCATAGGCACGCAGTATTTT
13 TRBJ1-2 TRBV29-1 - CSVAGRGPGGYTF TGCAGCGTGGCCGGGCGGGGACCAGGCGGCTACACCTTC
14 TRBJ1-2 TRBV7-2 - CASSLAGFGKLNTF TGTGCCAGCAGCTTAGCCGGGTTCGGGAAATTAAACACCTTC
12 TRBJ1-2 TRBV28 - CASSLLRYGYTF TGTGCCAGCAGTTTGTTGCGGTATGGCTACACCTTC
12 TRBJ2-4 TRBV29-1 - CSVEGNANIQYF TGCAGCGTTGAGGGCAATGCGAACATTCAGTACTTC